This T cell receptor (beta chain) derives from a study of cytomegalovirus exposure and HLA in healthy donors (dated by TCRdb to about 2017). Regarding the study in general: An earlier analysis of approximately 640 of the donors reported approximately 270 Gb of sequence data and around 110 million unique TCR beta sequences from about 180 million T cells. An early release covering about 600 HLA-typed donors comprised approximately 300 gigabases of sequencing data and around 80 million unique TCR sequences. Of the 300 to 500 genotyped donors, roughly 76% were placed in the genetic ancestry cluster associated with self-reported Caucasian donors. The study was designed to test whether signatures of past pathogen exposure could be identified by cataloging public T cell receptors. Using immunosequencing, the study profiled T cell repertoires from fewer than 850 subjects and related those repertoires to cytomegalovirus serostatus. Besides the first cohort of roughly 660 subjects, a separate validation cohort made up of around 120 different subjects was used. To predict cytomegalovirus infection status, the study brought together high-throughput TCR immunosequencing, statistical association of individual TCRs with disease status, and machine learning. A later analysis re-examined previously published TCR beta repertoires from more than 600 donors and added high-resolution HLA genotyping to investigate patterns of TCR occurrence. Rather than using new phenotypic data, the later analysis identified candidate immune exposures from TCR beta sequences and from how often those sequences occurred across donors. In an earlier analysis of roughly 580 of the donors, high-throughput TCR beta sequencing was used to judge whether each TCR beta V gene segment behaved as functional or pseudogenic. Alongside the repertoire data, information on donor age, sex, ethnicity and CMV serostatus was compiled. A later genetic analysis used genome-wide SNP genotypes for about 60% of the roughly 670 donors, treating that subset as a discovery cohort. Every discovery cohort repertoire had been produced on one sequencing platform. HLA typing covered class I and class II loci at four-digit resolution. The number of donors typed differed by locus, with 629-630 for A, B, C, DRB1 and DQB1, around 500 for DQA1, some 570 for DPA1, and around 450 for DPB1. Four to six DR-DQ haplotypes were handled as single units for association and clustering, since linkage in the cohort was strong. Among a few hundred genotyped donors of the cohort, an average of approximately 230,000 unique TCR beta nucleotide sequences were sequenced per donor, roughly 20% of them non-productive. Broad study findings and their caveats: Because the 87-base-pair reads could not distinguish some IMGT-functional V segments, including TRBV6-2 and TRBV6-3, those segments were excluded. The study gave a list of 150 to 200 TCR beta chains associated with cytomegalovirus. When HLA alleles, especially DR and DQ, strongly co-occurred, TCR associations were difficult to assign to individual alleles. According to the authors, the approach could potentially be generalized to other disease states and immunological phenotypes. Because counts were too low, about 18 rarely observed V segments, including chromosome 9 orphons, were left out of the earlier analysis of 587 of the donors. Across donors, most TCR sequences were observed very rarely, whereas some public TCRs were present in many individuals. In a later analysis, HLA-associated TCR beta chains showed more clonal expansion and lower generation probabilities than non-associated chains that were equally common. According to a later genetic analysis, donors in an Asian-associated ancestry cluster had fewer N-insertions in productive TCRs than the approximately 610-donor mean. The only immune exposure information available for the cohort was CMV serostatus. According to a later analysis, most CMV-associated TCR beta chains appeared to be HLA-restricted, and the HLA associations seemed to be driven largely by CMV exposure. Specific HLA alleles were associated with around 18,000 TCR beta sequences at a false discovery rate of 0.05 in a later analysis. Cytomegalovirus status was reported to be diagnosed by the classifier with high specificity and sensitivity in both the original and validation cohorts. In vitro tests confirmed that a few of the cytomegalovirus-associated TCR beta chains recognize cytomegalovirus antigens. A further reported finding was that TCR beta sequences accurately predicted the HLA-A and HLA-B alleles for most subjects in the first cohort. Correlated functional status among segregating V segments might be attributable to linkage disequilibrium, but an unknown experimental factor could not be ruled out. A cluster of highly shared sequence variants was judged likely to be a technical artifact of the sequencing pipeline. A later analysis found that TCR association rates varied across HLA loci, with DRB1 alleles showing the most associated TCRs and HLA-C alleles the fewest. In an earlier analysis of about 550 of the donors, most TCR beta V segments were observed in productive rearrangements about 87% or about 30% of the time, broadly matching IMGT annotations. Only TCR beta chains were sequenced in this cohort, and the absence of alpha or paired-chain data limited detectable features. According to a later analysis, parvovirus B19, influenza, CMV and Epstein-Barr virus appeared linked to several top co-occurrence clusters. In a later genetic analysis, a missense DCLRE1C variant was associated with V-gene and J-gene trimming of TCR beta chains, and the association was replicated in an independent cohort. The presence/absence analyses assumed that sequencing depth was roughly uniform across donors, and that assumption may not be true. Because HLA typing was missing for some donors at each locus, association tests included only the typed subset.

The cohort comprised 670 or so healthy bone marrow donors. At the time of sampling, all cohort members were nominally healthy, though unrecorded immune exposures were likely present. The donor tested CMV seronegative and was one of the 352 seronegative cohort members. Each donor provided a peripheral blood sample, and peripheral blood mononuclear cells were used for TCR beta sequencing. Genomic DNA extraction from the blood cell samples was performed with the Qiagen DNeasy Blood Extraction Kit. The germline V gene sets CDR1 to SNHLY and CDR2 to FYNNEI. V and J lose 6 bases and 6 bases, and a span of 11 bases separates them. From cysteine to phenylalanine, the CDR3 is 12 amino acids long. Of the read, only the CDR3 DNA is kept; its 36 bases are in frame from base 1. Library preparation employed the immunoSEQ multiplex PCR assay. For the multiplex PCR, a mixture combining 60 forward primers for TCR Vbeta segments and 13 reverse primers for TCR Jbeta segments was used. Amplification of the CDR3 region of rearranged TCR beta genes was performed with a multiplex PCR assay on genomic DNA. The Illumina HiSeq System was used to sequence the amplified TCR beta libraries as 87-base-pair reads. From the authors' description of their analysis: In a later analysis, tens of millions of unique TCR beta chains were counted across the 650 to 750 repertoires, and roughly 11 million of these chains were shared by at least two donors. Raw reads were error-corrected and collapsed into unique sequences with a nearest-neighbor algorithm that merged closely related sequences to remove PCR and sequencing errors. CDR3 sequences were aligned to IMGT reference sequences to assign V, D and J gene segments. Each retained sequence needed at least a six-nucleotide match to both a V gene segment and a J gene segment. Rearrangements were called productive when the CDR3 lacked stop codons and stayed in frame with V and J; all others were non-productive. Following IMGT convention, CDR3 was defined as the stretch from the second conserved V-encoded cysteine to the conserved J-encoded phenylalanine. In an earlier analysis of approximately 590 of the donors, sequences lacking an unambiguous match to a single V gene segment were excluded. An earlier analysis of roughly 590 of the donors called V segments functional above 56.7% productive rearrangements and segregating when the between-donor standard deviation exceeded 5%. A statistical classification framework was built to diagnose cytomegalovirus status from the catalog of TCR beta chain sequences. In a later analysis, V and J genes were assigned by comparing TCR nucleotide sequences against IMGT/GENE-DB human TR gene sequences. A later analysis assigned CDR3 sequences and most-parsimonious VDJ recombination scenarios with the TCRdist pipeline. In a later analysis, each TCR beta chain was defined by its CDR3 amino acid sequence together with its V-gene family, and reads lacking a unique V-gene family were excluded. A later analysis removed 592 highly shared, low-generation-probability nucleotide sequences to deal with suspected cross-contamination and a sequencing artifact. For each public chain, a later analysis derived a clonal expansion index from normalized ranks of inferred template counts within each repertoire. A later analysis computed generation probabilities with a VDJ recombination model fitted to out-of-frame rearrangements, and checked the results against IGoR. Hypergeometric tests were used in a later analysis to score TCR-TCR, TCR-HLA and TCR-CMV co-occurrence, with a repertoire-size bias correction applied to the TCR pairs. False discovery rates were estimated in a later analysis by permuting HLA or CMV assignments 20 times. In a later analysis, co-occurring TCRs were grouped using DBSCAN, with TCRdist sequence similarity added in when clustering inside HLA-allele-positive subsets. Repertoires with fewer than 30,000 or more than 120,000 public chains were left out of co-occurrence clustering, as were roughly five repertoires with anomalous nucleotide sharing. This is the immuneACCESS table as TCRdb keeps it, with only in-frame sequences that have V and J called. A part of the clones is gone; compared with another copy, unresolved V genes explain less than half, and the rest is unexplained. For V, J and clone size, that table is used; D and trimming come from the DNA. This sample is represented by around 140,000 clones; 75% to 80% of them were singletons. Approximately 0.86% of the sample lies in the top ten.

This clone was recorded only once. Its antigen is still unknown. Base qualities are not at hand, and no much larger clone is one base apart. The sample comprised PBMCs. This receptor was identified in a woman aged 55-75 years in good health and CMV-seronegative. The V and J segments used are TRBV2 and TRBJ2-5; the D segment could be TRBD1, given 6 matching bases. For the CDR3, the sequence is CASSAGTKTQYF. The nucleotide sequence is TGTGCCAGCAGCGCCGGGACAAAGACCCAGTACTTC. The full variable domain, with segments outside the CDR3 supplied by the reference TRBV2 and TRBJ2-5 proteins, appears as EPEVTQTPSHQVTQMGQEVILRCVPISNHLYFYWYRQILGQKVEFLVSFYNNEISEKSEIFDDQFSVERPDGSNFTLKIRSTKLEDSAMYFCASSAGTKTQYFGPGTRLLVL.